Here is one TCR beta chain with its context. Its specificity is not known. PCR used 60 Vbeta primers and 13 Jbeta primers. Repertoires were generated with immunoSEQ multiplex PCR, while TCRdb's copy carries only in-frame clones and drops some. The data contain more than 80,000 clones, roughly 79% of them singletons. These data originate in a study of cytomegalovirus exposure and HLA in healthy donors. The germline V gene encodes CDR1 SNHLY and CDR2 FYNNEI. V lost 5 bases, J lost 5 bases, and 12 bases stayed unmatched. This CDR3 region has 17 residues. Study-level findings and limits: Across donors, presence/absence analyses took sequencing depth to be roughly uniform. The Asian-associated ancestry cluster reportedly had fewer N-insertions than the roughly 670-donor mean in a later analysis.

The sequence was obtained from a woman aged 65 to 85 in good health and CMV-seropositive. The sample taken for sequencing was PBMCs. The rearrangement uses TRBV2 and TRBJ2-2; 9 bases map to TRBD1. The CDR3 loop is CASSNRGRSLGTGELFF. CDR3 DNA: TGTGCCAGCAGTAACAGGGGGCGAAGTCTGGGAACCGGGGAGCTGTTTTTT.